The 26 T cell receptor beta chains presented below share a single source sample, sequenced in a study of blood T cells in healthy people across ages. A sample-barcoded 5' primer and a J-beta primer mix were used in a second PCR of roughly 7 to 12 cycles. MiXCR, applied by TCRdb to the 5' RACE reads, yields one record per CDR3 protein. The table has approximately 880,000 distinct CDR3 sequences, 45% to 50% seen once. The sequenced sample was blood. The receptors shown here come from a man aged 25-45 years in good health.

This clonotype was detected only once. One end of the junction varies from germline; a read error may be responsible. The chain couples TRBV20-1 to TRBJ2-7; 9 bases fit TRBD1. Germline assignment: CDR1 DFQATT and CDR2 SNEGSKA (reference sequence). The CDR3 extends over 13 amino acids. The CDR3 sequence: CSAAQGAAYGQYF. The DNA of the CDR3 is TGCAGTGCCGCACAGGGGGCGGCCTACGGGCAGTACTTC.

Judged by abundance, this clonotype is medium-sized. The chain carries TRBV20-1 and TRBJ2-3; tentatively, D is TRBD1 (5 bases). CDR1 and CDR2 from the germline V gene are DFQATT and SNEGSKA (reference sequence). This CDR3 comprises 15 residues. V lost 6 bases to trimming and J lost 2 bases, with 18 bases between them. For the CDR3, the DNA is TGCAGTGCGGCATCGGACACGACATCCACAGATACGCAGTATTTT. Translation gives CSAASDTTSTDTQYF.

The chain uses TRBV15 and TRBJ2-5; D is uncertain. CDR1 and CDR2 (germline): LNHNV, YYDKDF (reference sequence). This CDR3 is built from 14 residues. Between the trimmed V and J ends, which lost 0 bases and 2 bases, there was a span of 7 bases. CDR3 DNA sequence: TGTGCCACCAGCAGAGATCCATTTCAAGAGACCCAGTACTTC. It yields the protein CATSRDPFQETQYF.

This clonotype has just a few counts. The genes are TRBV7-2 and TRBJ1-2; no definite D call. Germline CDR1 is SGHTA and CDR2 is FQGNSA. There are 14 residues in the CDR3. Trimming left V 0 bases short and J 8 bases short, with 13 bases between. CDR3 coding DNA: TGTGCCAGCAGCTTAGCGCAGGAGGGAGGAGGCTACACCTTC. This translates into CASSLAQEGGGYTF.

The chain joins TRBV7-2 to TRBJ1-2; perhaps TRBD1 as D (5 bases). Trimming removed 1 base at V and 5 bases at J, with 14 bases between. Per germline, CDR1 SGHTA and CDR2 FQGNSA. CDR3 length: 15 amino acids. The CDR3 DNA reads as TGTGCCAGCAGCTTAGATGGGGGGAGAGGGTATGGCTACACCTTC. Translation: CASSLDGGRGYGYTF.

The chain is built from TRBV30 and TRBJ2-2; no clear D. The V gene's germline CDR1 is GTSNPN and CDR2 SVGIG (reference sequence). V was shortened by 2 bases and J by 6 bases, with 7 bases between the two germline ends. This CDR3 region has 12 residues. The CDR3 region has the DNA TGTGCCTGGAGTTGGGTCGCCGGGGAGCTGTTTTTT. Translating it yields CAWSWVAGELFF. The variable domain in full, with the rest retrieved from reference TRBV30 and TRBJ2-2, is SQTIHQWPATLVQPVGSPLSLECTVEGTSNPNLYWYRQAAGRGLQLLFYSVGIGQISSEVPQNLSASRPQDRQFILSSKKLLLSDSGFYLCAWSWVAGELFFGEGSRLTVL.

The CDR3 DNA is TGTGCCAGCAGCACAGCCCAGGGTTCGGGGAATGAAAAACTGTTTTTT. It encodes CASSTAQGSGNEKLFF. The chain uses TRBV7-9 and TRBJ1-4, with TRBD1 as a possible D gene (5 bases). CDR3 length: 16 amino acids. The germline V gene encodes CDR1 SEHNR and CDR2 FQNEAQ (reference sequence). Deletions cut 5 bases from V and 5 bases from J, with 18 bases between. Using reference TRBV7-9 and TRBJ1-4 for the parts outside the CDR3, the full variable domain is DTGVSQNPRHKITKRGQNVTFRCDPISEHNRLYWYRQTLGQGPEFLTYFQNEAQLEKSRLLSDRFSAERPKGSFSTLEIQRTEQGDSAMYLCASSTAQGSGNEKLFFGSGTQLSVL.

The genes are TRBV20-1 and TRBJ1-1, with D maybe TRBD1 (6 bases). Germline V gives CDR1 DFQATT, CDR2 SNEGSKA (reference sequence). The V end lost 5 bases, the J end lost 2 bases, and 15 bases lay between the germline ends. This CDR3 has 14 amino acids. The CDR3: CSASSGGSNTEAFF. The CDR3 coding sequence is TGCAGTGCTTCTTCGGGGGGCAGCAACACTGAAGCTTTCTTT.

This clonotype showed up just a few times. V gene TRBV27 combines with J gene TRBJ2-3; D unresolved. V shed 4 bases and J shed 5 bases, with 10 bases lying between them. This CDR3 comprises 13 residues. The germline CDR1 and CDR2 sequences are MNHEY and SMNVEV (reference sequence). CDR3 in DNA: TGTGCCAGCAGTTCAAGGGCCTTAGATACGCAGTATTTT. Encoded protein: CASSSRALDTQYF.

As concerns this clonotype: Its ends do not fully match the called genes, so a read error is possible. The gene calls are TRBV18 and TRBJ2-3; tentatively, D is TRBD1 (6 bases). CDR1 and CDR2 from the germline V gene are KGHSH and LQKENI. This CDR3 contains 16 residues. This CDR3 reads CASSPLQGISTDTQYF. The CDR3 DNA reads as TGCGCCAGCTCACCACTACAGGGAATTAGCACAGATACGCAGTATTTT.

The rearrangement links TRBV4-2 to TRBJ2-1, with 8 nucleotides matching TRBD2. The CDR3 runs to 16 residues. The V gene end was trimmed by 0 bases and the J gene end by 7 bases; junction bases not matched to a gene: 8. Looked up from germline, CDR1 is LGHNA and CDR2 is YNFKEQ. This chain's CDR3 is CASSQDSQAGENEQFF. The CDR3 DNA is TGTGCCAGCAGCCAAGATTCTCAAGCGGGGGAAAATGAGCAGTTCTTC.

The rearrangement joins TRBV7-2 to TRBJ2-7; D may be TRBD2 (5 bases). The CDR3 loop spans 15 amino acids. Germline V lookup: CDR1 SGHTA, CDR2 FQGNSA. V was cut by 2 bases and J by 0 bases, with 11 bases left in between. The CDR3 DNA sequence: TGTGCCAGCAGCTTAAGGAGGCTGGGCTCCTACGAGCAGTACTTC. It codes for CASSLRRLGSYEQYF.

This clonotype came up many times. The chain uses TRBV7-8 and TRBJ1-6, with 7 bases lining up with TRBD1. The CDR3 loop spans 19 amino acids. The germline CDR1 and CDR2 sequences are SGHVS and FQNEAQ. Germline trimming cut 2 bases from V and 5 bases from J; bases unmatched to any gene: 15. The CDR3: CASSLFDRDGIADNSPLHF. The CDR3 DNA sequence: TGTGCCAGCAGCTTATTTGACAGGGACGGAATCGCGGATAATTCACCCCTCCACTTT.

The V and J genes are TRBV5-1 and TRBJ2-1; D is tentatively TRBD1 or TRBD2 (5 bases each). The CDR3 contains 15 residues. V was pared by 0 bases and J by 4 bases, with 11 bases between. Germline CDR1 and CDR2: SGHRS and YFSETQ. CDR3 sequence reads: CASSLDGTEYNEQFF. In DNA form, the CDR3 reads TGCGCCAGCAGCTTGGACGGGACCGAGTACAATGAGCAGTTCTTC.

This CDR3 is CASSLDPRQGATDTQYF. The CDR3 DNA reads as TGTGCCAGCAGTTTAGATCCAAGACAGGGAGCCACAGATACGCAGTATTTT. The chain has TRBV12-3 or TRBV12-4 and TRBJ2-3; 7 bases are a match to TRBD1. The V segment lost 1 base and the J segment 2 bases; nucleotides outside the gene matches: 9. The CDR3 has 17 residues.

The rearrangement joins TRBV4-1 to TRBJ2-1, with D perhaps TRBD1 or TRBD2 (5 bases each). Germline lookup yields CDR1 MGHRA and CDR2 YSYEKL. Trimming removed 0 bases at V and 4 bases at J, with 13 bases between. The CDR3 totals 16 residues. The CDR3, as DNA: TGCGCCAGCAGCCAAGACACGGGACCTAGATACAATGAGCAGTTCTTC. This sequence encodes CASSQDTGPRYNEQFF.

The J gene is TRBJ1-1, the V gene TRBV10-2; the D is unclear. Trimming pared 6 bases from V and 2 bases from J, leaving 10 bases between. The CDR3 covers 13 residues. Germline V lookup: CDR1 WSHSY, CDR2 SAAADI. The CDR3 region is CASSTQRNTEAFF. Written as DNA, the CDR3 is TGCGCCAGCAGCACACAGAGAAACACTGAAGCTTTCTTT.

The chain couples TRBV6-2 or TRBV6-3 to TRBJ2-5; D is perhaps TRBD1 (5 bases). CDR3 length: 15 amino acids. Germline assignment: CDR1 MNHEY and CDR2 SVGEGT. V dropped 5 bases and J dropped 11 bases, with 24 bases sitting between them. In DNA form, the CDR3 reads TGTGCCAGCAGTGGGTTTGGGGCCGCCTACGGAGAGCAGTACTTC. Protein product: CASSGFGAAYGEQYF.

V and J are TRBV6-6 and TRBJ2-5; 9 nucleotides agree with TRBD1. The DNA end is a closer match to TRBJ2-7, so the J assignment may be wrong. The CDR3 length is 14 residues. Germline CDR1 and CDR2: MNHNY and SVGAGI (reference sequence). The CDR3 bases are TGTGCCAGCAGTCTAGTGGGACAGGGTGGCGAGCAGTACTTC. The encoded protein is CASSLVGQGGEQYF.

In this sample, this clonotype turned up a few times. The chain combines TRBV4-3 with TRBJ2-7; D is unresolved. The J call may be mistaken, given a closer DNA end match to TRBJ2-4. The CDR3 has 15 residues. CDR1 LGHNA and CDR2 YSLEER come from the germline V gene. The CDR3 nucleotides are TGCGCCAGCAGCCGCACCATCGAGTTCGGAAACATTCAGTACTTC. This codes for CASSRTIEFGNIQYF.

This clonotype occurred a few times. The chain has TRBV4-3 and TRBJ2-3; tentatively, D is TRBD2 (5 bases). Deletions cut 4 bases from V and 6 bases from J, with 11 bases between. In germline, CDR1 is LGHNA, CDR2 YSLEER. The length of the CDR3 is 13 residues. The CDR3 DNA follows: TGCGCCAGCAGCCCCCGGACTCGGGATACGCAGTATTTT. It is translated as CASSPRTRDTQYF.

The gene calls are TRBV20-1 and TRBJ2-7, with D unresolved. Germline CDR1 reads DFQATT; CDR2 reads SNEGSKA (reference sequence). The CDR3 totals 12 residues. V lost 0 bases and J lost 3, with 6 bases in between. Here the CDR3 DNA reads TGCAGTGCTAGAGATCCTCACTACGAGCAGTACTTC. This sequence encodes CSARDPHYEQYF.

The rearrangement joins TRBV6-5 to TRBJ2-7, with TRBD2 matching over 14 bases. This CDR3 spans 18 amino acids. The V gene's germline CDR1 is MNHEY and CDR2 SVGAGI. V shed 2 bases and J 7 bases; nucleotides not matched to a gene: 13. CDR3 region: CASSYTGLAGAHYNEQYF. The CDR3 DNA reads TGTGCCAGCAGTTACACGGGACTAGCGGGGGCTCACTACAATGAGCAGTACTTC.

As regards this clonotype: A read error may account for a junction end that differs from germline. The V gene is TRBV7-7, the J gene TRBJ2-1; D ambiguous. Germline loops: CDR1 SSHAT, CDR2 FNYEAQ (reference sequence). The CDR3 runs 15 residues. The CDR3 nucleotides are TGTGCTAGCAGCCCAAGTGCAGCCAACTACAATGAGCAGTTCTTC. As protein: CASSPSAANYNEQFF.

V and J are TRBV20-1 and TRBJ2-7, with 7 bases identical to TRBD1. Germline assignment: CDR1 DFQATT and CDR2 SNEGSKA (reference sequence). J lost 4 bases, V lost 6 bases, and 9 bases had no gene match. The CDR3 covers 13 residues. The CDR3 sequence: CSAGTAEDYEQYF. In DNA form, the CDR3 reads TGCAGTGCAGGGACAGCCGAAGATTACGAGCAGTACTTC.

This clonotype was picked up a small number of times. The DNA of the CDR3 is TGCGCCAGCAGCCAAGGGGTCCGGGACGAGCAGTACTTC. Its translation is CASSQGVRDEQYF. V usage is TRBV4-1 and J usage is TRBJ2-7; D is ambiguous. Trimming pared 1 base from V and 5 bases from J, leaving 9 bases between. The CDR3 is 13 residues long. Germline CDR1 and CDR2: MGHRA and YSYEKL.